These T cell receptor beta chains were read from a single sample in a study of cytomegalovirus exposure and HLA in healthy donors. TCRdb's table, derived via immunoSEQ multiplex PCR, lists solely in-frame clones and lacks some. The sample includes about 150,000 clones, approximately 73% seen only once; the top ten take approximately 5.6%. The sample consisted of PBMCs. These receptors were taken from a young woman in good health and CMV-seropositive. The CDR3 runs from the conserved cysteine through the conserved F or W. D genes are given only for firm matches. Clone size is shown for a subset of rows, as once, few, many or a class of expanded clone.

>TRBJ2-7|NA|TRBV9|NA
TGTGCCAGCAGCGTAGCTATGGGGGCGAACGACGAGCAGTACTTC
CASSVAMGANDEQYF
>TRBJ1-1|NA|TRBV2|NA
TGTGCCGGCAGAGCAGGGGTTCTGAACACTGAAGCTTTCTTT
CAGRAGVLNTEAFF
>TRBJ2-4|NA|TRBV28|TRBD2
TGTGCCAGCAGTTTGGGCCGCTTTGCGGGGGAAAACATTCAGTACTTC
CASSLGRFAGENIQYF
>TRBJ2-7|NA|TRBV6-1|NA
TGTGCCAGCAGTGAATTCGGATGGGACTACGAGCAGTACTTC
CASSEFGWDYEQYF
>TRBJ2-3|NA|TRBV6-4|TRBD2
TGTGCCAGCAGTGACTCGGGGGGGGGCACAGATACGCAGTATTTT
CASSDSGGGTDTQYF
>TRBJ1-1|NA|TRBV19|NA
TGTGCCAGTAGTAAAAACCGGGACACTGAAGCTTTCTTT
CASSKNRDTEAFF
>TRBJ1-2|NA|TRBV7-9|NA
TGTTCCAGCAGCTCCGGACAGTCCACTAACTATGGCTACACCTTC
CSSSSGQSTNYGYTF
>TRBJ1-4|NA|TRBV19|NA
TGTGCCAGTAGTATTTGGAACCCCTCGGGTGAAAAACTGTTTTTT
CASSIWNPSGEKLFF
>TRBJ2-1|NA|TRBV5-1|TRBD2
TGCGCCAGCGGAACCTTCCTAGCGGGGGGGCCCGATGAGCAGTTCTTC
CASGTFLAGGPDEQFF
>TRBJ1-1|NA|TRBV7-9|NA
TGTGCCAGCAGCGAAAACCGGGACACATTAGGGATGGGCACTGAAGCTTTCTTT
CASSENRDTLGMGTEAFF
>TRBJ2-7|NA|TRBV5-1|NA
TGCGCCAGCAGGCCCCCCGGACAGTCCTCCTACGAGCAGTACTTC
CASRPPGQSSYEQYF
>TRBJ1-2|NA|TRBV4-3|NA
TGCGCCAGCAGCCAAGTGGCAGGGGTTAACTATGGCTACACCTTC
CASSQVAGVNYGYTF
>TRBJ2-1|NA|TRBV18|NA
TGTGCCAGCTCACTACGGGTTGACGGGCGGGGTGTCAATGAGCAGTTCTTC
CASSLRVDGRGVNEQFF
>TRBJ1-2|NA|TRBV5-4|TRBD1
TGTGCCAGCAGGCAGACAGGGACCTATGGCTACACCTTC
CASRQTGTYGYTF
>TRBJ2-5|NA|TRBV7-8|TRBD1
TGTGCCAGCAGCGAAGAGACAGGGGGAGGGGAGACCCAGTACTTC
CASSEETGGGETQYF
>TRBJ1-1|NA|TRBV6-5|NA
TGTGCCAGCAGTTACTCGGGAACAGGAGCGAACACTGAAGCTTTCTTT
CASSYSGTGANTEAFF
>TRBJ1-6|NA|TRBV4-3|NA
TGCGCCAGCAGCCAAGTCCGGGATCTTCCCCTCCACTTT
CASSQVRDLPLHF
>TRBJ2-3|NA|TRBV11-2|NA
TGTGCCAGCAGCTTAGGCGCCACAGATACGCAGTATTTT
CASSLGATDTQYF
>TRBJ2-1|NA|TRBV28|TRBD2
TGTGCCAGCAGTTCCGGACTAGCCCGAATCAGTGAGCAGTTCTTC
CASSSGLARISEQFF
>TRBJ2-7|NA|TRBV6-6|NA
TGTGCCAGCAGCCACGGGGTGGCAGGTCAAGACGAGCAGTACTTC
CASSHGVAGQDEQYF
>TRBJ1-4|NA|TRBV19|NA
TGTGCCAGTGCCGTTGACAGATTTAATGAAAAACTGTTTTTT
CASAVDRFNEKLFF
>TRBJ2-1|NA|TRBV30|TRBD2
TGTGCCTGGAGTGTAGGTAGCGGGGGGTACAATGAGCAGTTCTTC
CAWSVGSGGYNEQFF
>TRBJ1-2|once|TRBV7-2|NA
TGTGCCAGCAGCTTAACGAGGACACTGACTAACTATGGCTACACCTTC
CASSLTRTLTNYGYTF
>TRBJ2-1|NA|TRBV7-2|TRBD2
TGTGCCAGCAGCTTAGTCATTTCCGGGGGGGGCTTCTACAATGAGCAGTTCTTC
CASSLVISGGGFYNEQFF
>TRBJ2-5|NA|TRBV10-2|NA
TGCGCCAGCAGTCCAGGACGGGAGCAGTACTTC
CASSPGREQYF
>TRBJ2-3|NA|TRBV4-2|TRBD2
TGTGCCAGCAGCCAAGATCCGACTAGCGGGGGGGCGGATACGCAGTATTTT
CASSQDPTSGGADTQYF
>TRBJ2-7|NA|TRBV11-2|NA
TGTGCCAGCAGCTTTTCCCCCTTCGAGCAGTACTTC
CASSFSPFEQYF
>TRBJ2-5|once|TRBV19|TRBD2
TGTGCCAGTAGTATCTCTAGCGGGGGCTTAGAGACCCAGTACTTC
CASSISSGGLETQYF
>TRBJ1-6|NA|TRBV9|NA
TGTGCCAGCAGCCCCAGCGGCCTACCGGGTAATTCACCCCTCCACTTT
CASSPSGLPGNSPLHF
>TRBJ2-5|NA|TRBV6-5|NA
TGTGCCAGCAGTTACTCGCCAATCTCAGGAACCCAGTACTTC
CASSYSPISGTQYF
>TRBJ2-3|NA|TRBV18|NA
TGTGCCAGCTCACCACCGAAGGGGAGGACAGATACGCAGTATTTT
CASSPPKGRTDTQYF
>TRBJ2-7|NA|TRBV30|NA
TGTGCCTGGACTAATGGCTACGAGCAGTACTTC
CAWTNGYEQYF
>TRBJ2-7|once|TRBV7-8|TRBD2
TGTGCCAGCAGCAGACTAGCGGGGGCCCTCTACGAGCAGTACTTC
CASSRLAGALYEQYF
>TRBJ1-1|NA|TRBV4-3|NA
TGCGCCAGCAGTCTCGGGTCGGAGACTGAAGCTTTCTTT
CASSLGSETEAFF
>TRBJ2-2|NA|TRBV11-2|NA
TGTGCCAGCAGCCTCACAGGATTCACCGGGGAGCTGTTTTTT
CASSLTGFTGELFF
>TRBJ1-3|NA|TRBV7-2|TRBD1
TGTGCCAGCAGCTCGCCGGGACAGGGAAACACCATATATTTT
CASSSPGQGNTIYF